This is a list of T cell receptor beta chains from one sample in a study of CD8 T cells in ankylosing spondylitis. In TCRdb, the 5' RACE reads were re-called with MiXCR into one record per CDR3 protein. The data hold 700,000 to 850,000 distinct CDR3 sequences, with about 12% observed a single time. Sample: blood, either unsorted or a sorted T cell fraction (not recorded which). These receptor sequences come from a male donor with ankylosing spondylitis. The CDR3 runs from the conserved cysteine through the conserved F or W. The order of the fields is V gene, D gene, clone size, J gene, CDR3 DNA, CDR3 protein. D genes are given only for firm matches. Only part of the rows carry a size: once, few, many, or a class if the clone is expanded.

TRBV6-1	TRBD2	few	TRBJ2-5	TGTGCCAGCAGGTCTAGCGGGAAGGAGACCCAGTACTTC	CASRSSGKETQYF
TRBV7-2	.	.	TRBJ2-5	TGTGCCAGCAGCATCTTACGGGAAGAGACCCAGTACTTC	CASSILREETQYF
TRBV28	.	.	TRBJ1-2	TGTGCCAGCAGCTCTGCACCCCAGGGGTATGGCTACACCTTC	CASSSAPQGYGYTF
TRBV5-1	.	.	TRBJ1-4	TGCGCCAGCACCTCAAAGCTCGGGGGACTGTTTTTT	CASTSKLGGLFF
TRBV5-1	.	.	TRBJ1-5	TGCGCCAGCAGCCTACAGGGTGAAAATCAGCCCCAGCATTTT	CASSLQGENQPQHF
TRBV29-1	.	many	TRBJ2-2	TGCAGCGTTACACTAGGTATCACCGGGGAGCTGTTTTTT	CSVTLGITGELFF
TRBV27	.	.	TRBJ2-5	TGTGCCAGCAGTTCAAGACTAGTTCGAGAGACCCAGTACTTC	CASSSRLVRETQYF
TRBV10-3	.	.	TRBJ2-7	TGTGCCATCAGTCCAAAGGGGTTCGAGCAGTACTTC	CAISPKGFEQYF
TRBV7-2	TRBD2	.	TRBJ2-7	TGTGCCAGCAGCACCCTAGCGGGAGCCGGCGAGCAGTACTTC	CASSTLAGAGEQYF
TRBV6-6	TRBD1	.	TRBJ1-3	TGTGCCAGCAGGTTGGGACAGCTTTTCACCATATATTTT	CASRLGQLFTIYF
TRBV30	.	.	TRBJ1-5	TGTGCCTGGAGTGTAGGGGAGGTCAATCAGCCCCAGCATTTT	CAWSVGEVNQPQHF
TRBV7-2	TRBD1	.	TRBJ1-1	TGTGCCAGCAGCTCGGACAGGGTCATGAACACTGAAGCTTTCTTT	CASSSDRVMNTEAFF
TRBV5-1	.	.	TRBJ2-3	TGCGCCAGCAGCTTCCTCCCAGGCACAGATACGCAGTATTTT	CASSFLPGTDTQYF
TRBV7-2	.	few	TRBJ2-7	TGTGCCAGCAGCCCTGAGGACTGGCAGCACGAGCAGTACTTC	CASSPEDWQHEQYF
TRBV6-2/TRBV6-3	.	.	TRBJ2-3	TGTGCCAGCAGTTACAATATAGGGGAATACACAGATACGCAGTATTTT	CASSYNIGEYTDTQYF
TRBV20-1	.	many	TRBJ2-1	TGCAGTGCTACAAGGGACCGATCAGTGGATGAGCAGTTCTTC	CSATRDRSVDEQFF
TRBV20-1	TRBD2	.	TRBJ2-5	TGCAGTGCTAGAGACCGCATTGCGGGGGGGCAGACCCAGTACTTC	CSARDRIAGGQTQYF
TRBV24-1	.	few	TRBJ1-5	TGTGCCACCAGTGCGACATTGAATCAGCCCCAGCATTTT	CATSATLNQPQHF
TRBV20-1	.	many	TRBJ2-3	TGCAGTGCTAGTTGGTCCCCAGATACGCAGTATTTT	CSASWSPDTQYF
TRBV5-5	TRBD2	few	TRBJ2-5	TGTGCCAGCAGCTCGCTGACTAGCGGTCTAGGGGAGACCCAGTACTTC	CASSSLTSGLGETQYF